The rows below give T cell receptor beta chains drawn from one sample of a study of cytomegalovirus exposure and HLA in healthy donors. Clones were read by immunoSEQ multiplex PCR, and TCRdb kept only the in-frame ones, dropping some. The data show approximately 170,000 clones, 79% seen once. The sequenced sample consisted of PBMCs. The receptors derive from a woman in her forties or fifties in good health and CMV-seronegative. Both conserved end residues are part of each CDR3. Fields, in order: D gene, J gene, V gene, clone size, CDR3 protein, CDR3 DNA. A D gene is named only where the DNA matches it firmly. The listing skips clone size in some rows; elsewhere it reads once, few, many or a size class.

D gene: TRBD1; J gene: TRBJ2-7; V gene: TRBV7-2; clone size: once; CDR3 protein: CASRPQRGQNYEQYF; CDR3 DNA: TGTGCCAGCAGACCCCAGAGGGGACAGAACTACGAGCAGTACTTC
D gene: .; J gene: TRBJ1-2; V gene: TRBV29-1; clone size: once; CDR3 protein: CSVEEGWGYTF; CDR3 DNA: TGCAGCGTCGAGGAGGGGTGGGGCTACACCTTC
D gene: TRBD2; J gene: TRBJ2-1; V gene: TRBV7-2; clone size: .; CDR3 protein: CASSLVPGGPSNEQFF; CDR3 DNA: TGTGCCAGCAGCTTAGTTCCGGGAGGGCCCTCAAATGAGCAGTTCTTC
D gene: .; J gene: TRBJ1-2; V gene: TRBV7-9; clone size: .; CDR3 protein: CASSPQEGGYTF; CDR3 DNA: TGTGCCAGCAGCCCCCAGGAGGGGGGCTACACCTTC
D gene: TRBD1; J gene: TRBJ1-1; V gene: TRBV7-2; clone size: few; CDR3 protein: CASSPDRGEAFF; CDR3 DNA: TGTGCCAGCAGCCCGGACAGGGGGGAAGCTTTCTTT
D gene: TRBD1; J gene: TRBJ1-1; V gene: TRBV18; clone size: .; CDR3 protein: CASSPNTGGPEAFF; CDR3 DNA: TGTGCCAGCTCACCAAACACAGGGGGGCCTGAAGCTTTCTTT
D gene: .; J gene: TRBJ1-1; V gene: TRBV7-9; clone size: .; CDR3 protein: CASSPGFGRDTEAFF; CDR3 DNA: TGTGCCAGCAGCCCCGGGTTTGGGCGGGACACTGAAGCTTTCTTT
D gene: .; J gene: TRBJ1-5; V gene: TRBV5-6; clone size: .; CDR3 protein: CASSSGVSNQPQHF; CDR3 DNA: TGTGCCAGCAGCTCAGGGGTGAGCAATCAGCCCCAGCATTTT
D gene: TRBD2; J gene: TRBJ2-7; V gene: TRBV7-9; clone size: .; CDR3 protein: CASSLRSGGGAEQYF; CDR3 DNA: TGTGCCAGCAGCTTAAGGTCGGGAGGGGGGGCCGAGCAGTACTTC
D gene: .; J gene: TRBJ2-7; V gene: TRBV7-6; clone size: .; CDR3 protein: CASSLDPYEQYF; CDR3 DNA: TGTGCCAGCAGCTTAGATCCCTACGAGCAGTACTTC
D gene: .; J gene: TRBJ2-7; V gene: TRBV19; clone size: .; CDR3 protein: CASSIEGQGTSYEQYF; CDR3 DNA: TGTGCCAGTAGTATAGAGGGGCAGGGGACGTCCTACGAGCAGTACTTC
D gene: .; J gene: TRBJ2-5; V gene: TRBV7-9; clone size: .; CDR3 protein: CASSSESKETQYF; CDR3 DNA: TGTGCCAGCAGCTCGGAGTCCAAAGAGACCCAGTACTTC
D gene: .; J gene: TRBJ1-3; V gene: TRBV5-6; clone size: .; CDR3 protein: CASRRRDRSGNTIYF; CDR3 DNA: TGTGCCAGCAGACGTAGAGACAGGTCTGGAAACACCATATATTTT
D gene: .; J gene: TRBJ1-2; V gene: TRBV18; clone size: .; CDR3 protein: CASSHLDSTNYGYTF; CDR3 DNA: TGTGCCAGCTCACACCTGGACAGTACTAACTATGGCTACACCTTC
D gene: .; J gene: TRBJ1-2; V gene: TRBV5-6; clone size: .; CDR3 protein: CASSLNYGYTF; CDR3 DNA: TGTGCCAGCAGCCTTAACTATGGCTACACCTTC
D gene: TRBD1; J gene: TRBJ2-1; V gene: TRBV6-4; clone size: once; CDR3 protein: CASSGQGLNNEQFF; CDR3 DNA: TGTGCCAGCAGTGGACAGGGTTTGAACAATGAGCAGTTCTTC
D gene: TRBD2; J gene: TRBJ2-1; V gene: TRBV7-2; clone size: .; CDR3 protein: CASSFSGSSYNEQFF; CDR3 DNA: TGTGCCAGCAGCTTTAGCGGGAGCTCCTACAATGAGCAGTTCTTC
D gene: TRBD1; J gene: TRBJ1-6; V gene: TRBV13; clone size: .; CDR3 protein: CASSLGGTGSPLHF; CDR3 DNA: TGTGCCAGCAGCTTAGGGGGGACAGGTTCACCCCTCCACTTT
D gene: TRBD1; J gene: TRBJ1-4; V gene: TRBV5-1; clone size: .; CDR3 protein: CASTYSLSGGEEKLFF; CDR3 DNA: TGCGCCAGCACCTATAGTTTATCAGGGGGTGAAGAAAAACTGTTTTTT
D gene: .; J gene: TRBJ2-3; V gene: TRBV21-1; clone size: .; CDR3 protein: CASSTRGSKARFTDTQYF; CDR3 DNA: TGTGCCAGCAGCACCCGGGGATCCAAGGCCCGCTTCACAGATACGCAGTATTTT
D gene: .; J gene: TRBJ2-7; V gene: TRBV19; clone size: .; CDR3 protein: CASNPRAGPGYEQYF; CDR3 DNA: TGTGCCAGCAATCCCCGTGCGGGACCCGGATACGAGCAGTACTTC
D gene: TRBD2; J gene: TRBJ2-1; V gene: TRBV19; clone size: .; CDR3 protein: CASSPDGLAGASYNEQFF; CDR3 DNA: TGTGCCAGTAGTCCCGACGGACTAGCGGGGGCCTCCTACAATGAGCAGTTCTTC
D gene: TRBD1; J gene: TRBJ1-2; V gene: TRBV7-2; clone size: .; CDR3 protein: CASSYRDSNYGYTF; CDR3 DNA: TGTGCCAGCAGCTACAGGGACAGCAACTATGGCTACACCTTC
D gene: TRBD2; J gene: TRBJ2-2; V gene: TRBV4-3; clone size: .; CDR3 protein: CASSQHRLAGNTGELFF; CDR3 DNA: TGCGCCAGCAGCCAACACAGACTAGCGGGAAACACCGGGGAGCTGTTTTTT
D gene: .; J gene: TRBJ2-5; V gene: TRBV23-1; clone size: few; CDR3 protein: CASSTPSATQETQYF; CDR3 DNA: TGCGCCAGCAGTACCCCCTCAGCGACTCAAGAGACCCAGTACTTC
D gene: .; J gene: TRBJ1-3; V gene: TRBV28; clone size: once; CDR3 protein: CASTRGFKTGNTIYF; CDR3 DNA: TGTGCCAGCACCCGGGGATTTAAGACTGGAAACACCATATATTTT
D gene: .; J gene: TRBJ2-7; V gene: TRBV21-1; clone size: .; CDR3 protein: CASSKLRALSSYEQYF; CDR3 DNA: TGTGCCAGCAGCAAACTTCGAGCGTTAAGCTCCTACGAGCAGTACTTC
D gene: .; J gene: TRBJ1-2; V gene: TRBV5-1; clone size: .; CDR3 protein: CASSLLTNYGYTF; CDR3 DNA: TGCGCCAGCAGCCTATTAACTAACTATGGCTACACCTTC
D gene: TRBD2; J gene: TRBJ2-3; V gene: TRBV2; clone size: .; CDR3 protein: CASSDGGTSGHRTDTQYF; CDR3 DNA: TGTGCCAGCAGTGATGGGGGGACTAGCGGGCACCGCACAGATACGCAGTATTTT
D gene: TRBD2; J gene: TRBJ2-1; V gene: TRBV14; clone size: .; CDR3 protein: CASSPPGAGGPNEQFF; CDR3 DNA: TGTGCCAGCAGCCCCCCGGGGGCGGGGGGGCCCAATGAGCAGTTCTTC
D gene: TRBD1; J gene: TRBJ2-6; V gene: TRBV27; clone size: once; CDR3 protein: CASSEHTGAVSGANVLTF; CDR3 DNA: TGTGCCAGCAGTGAACACACAGGGGCAGTTTCGGGGGCCAACGTCCTGACTTTC
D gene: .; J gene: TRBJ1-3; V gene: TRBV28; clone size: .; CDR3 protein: CASRQQPSSGNTIYF; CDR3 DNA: TGTGCCAGCAGACAACAGCCAAGCTCTGGAAACACCATATATTTT
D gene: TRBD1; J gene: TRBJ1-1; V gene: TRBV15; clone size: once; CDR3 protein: CATSRAQTGGTEAFF; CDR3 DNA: TGTGCCACCAGCAGAGCTCAGACAGGGGGGACTGAAGCTTTCTTT
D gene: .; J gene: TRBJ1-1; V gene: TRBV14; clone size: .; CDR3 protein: CASSVVPGNTEAFF; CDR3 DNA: TGTGCCAGCAGCGTTGTGCCCGGGAACACTGAAGCTTTCTTT
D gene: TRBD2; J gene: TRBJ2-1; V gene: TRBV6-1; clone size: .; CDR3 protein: CASSELPGLAGFYNEQFF; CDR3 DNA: TGTGCCAGCAGTGAACTACCGGGACTAGCGGGATTCTACAATGAGCAGTTCTTC
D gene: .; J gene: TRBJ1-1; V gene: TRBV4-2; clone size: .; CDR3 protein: CASSQDRTRDTEAFF; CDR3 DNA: TGTGCCAGCAGCCAAGACAGGACAAGGGACACTGAAGCTTTCTTT
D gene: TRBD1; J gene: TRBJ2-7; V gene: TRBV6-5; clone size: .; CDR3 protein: CASSYKGAHEQYF; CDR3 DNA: TGTGCCAGCAGTTATAAGGGGGCTCACGAGCAGTACTTC
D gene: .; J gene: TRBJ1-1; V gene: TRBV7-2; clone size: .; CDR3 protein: CASSLDRFEAFF; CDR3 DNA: TGTGCCAGCAGCTTAGACAGGTTTGAAGCTTTCTTT
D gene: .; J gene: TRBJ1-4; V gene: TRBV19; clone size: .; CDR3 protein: CASSIVFGEKLFF; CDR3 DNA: TGTGCCAGTAGTATAGTGTTTGGCGAAAAACTGTTTTTT
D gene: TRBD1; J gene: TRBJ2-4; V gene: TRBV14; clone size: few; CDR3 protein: CASSRGQGYDIQYF; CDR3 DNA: TGTGCCAGCAGCAGGGGACAGGGCTACGACATTCAGTACTTC
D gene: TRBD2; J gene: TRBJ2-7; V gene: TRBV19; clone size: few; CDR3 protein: CASNSGGSSYEQYF; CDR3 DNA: TGTGCCAGTAATTCGGGGGGGAGCTCCTACGAGCAGTACTTC
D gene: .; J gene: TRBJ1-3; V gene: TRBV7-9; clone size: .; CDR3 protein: CSSSEDGSSGNTIYF; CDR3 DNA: TGTTCCAGCAGCGAGGACGGGAGCTCTGGAAACACCATATATTTT
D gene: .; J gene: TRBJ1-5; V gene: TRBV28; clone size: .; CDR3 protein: CASSGQISNQPQHF; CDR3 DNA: TGTGCCAGCAGCGGACAGATAAGCAATCAGCCCCAGCATTTT
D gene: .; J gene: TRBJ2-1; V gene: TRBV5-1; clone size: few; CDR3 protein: CASSPGSLNSYNEQFF; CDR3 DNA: TGCGCCAGCAGCCCCGGTTCCCTAAACTCCTACAATGAGCAGTTCTTC
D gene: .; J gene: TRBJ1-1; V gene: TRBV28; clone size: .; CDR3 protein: CASSTDREAFF; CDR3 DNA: TGTGCCAGCAGCACCGACAGGGAAGCTTTCTTT
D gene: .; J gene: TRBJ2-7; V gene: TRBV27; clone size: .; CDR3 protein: CASSLSPGPTYEQYF; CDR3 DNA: TGTGCCAGCAGTTTATCCCCTGGGCCAACCTACGAGCAGTACTTC
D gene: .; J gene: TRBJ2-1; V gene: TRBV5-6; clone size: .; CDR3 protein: CASSFSPSLYNEQFF; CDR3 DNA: TGTGCCAGCAGCTTTTCCCCGAGCCTTTACAATGAGCAGTTCTTC
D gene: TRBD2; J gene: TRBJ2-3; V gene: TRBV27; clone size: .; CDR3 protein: CASSSYRRGREVTDTQYF; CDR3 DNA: TGTGCCAGCAGTTCCTACCGACGGGGGCGGGAGGTTACAGATACGCAGTATTTT
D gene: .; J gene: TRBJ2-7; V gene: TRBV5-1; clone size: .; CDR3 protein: CASSWRPGEPYEQYF; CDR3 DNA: TGCGCCAGCAGCTGGAGGCCAGGGGAACCCTACGAGCAGTACTTC
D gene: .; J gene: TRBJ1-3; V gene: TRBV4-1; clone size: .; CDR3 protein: CASSPPTGSSSGNTIYF; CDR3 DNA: TGCGCCAGCAGCCCCCCAACCGGGAGTAGCTCTGGAAACACCATATATTTT
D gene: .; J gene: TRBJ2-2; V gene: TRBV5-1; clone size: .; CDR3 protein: CASSKGHVEAGELFF; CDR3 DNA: TGCGCCAGCAGTAAGGGACATGTGGAAGCCGGGGAGCTGTTTTTT
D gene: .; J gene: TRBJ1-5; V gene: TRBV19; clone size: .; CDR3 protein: CASSIDLGLISNQPQHF; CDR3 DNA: TGTGCCAGTAGTATAGATCTCGGACTCATTAGCAATCAGCCCCAGCATTTT
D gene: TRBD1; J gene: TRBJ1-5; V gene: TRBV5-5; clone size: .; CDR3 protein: CASSLVGTANQPQHF; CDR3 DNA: TGTGCCAGCAGCTTGGTCGGGACAGCGAATCAGCCCCAGCATTTT
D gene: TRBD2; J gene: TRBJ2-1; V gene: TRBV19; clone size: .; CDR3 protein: CASSPGGASEQFF; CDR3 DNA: TGTGCCAGTAGTCCCGGGGGGGCGAGTGAGCAGTTCTTC
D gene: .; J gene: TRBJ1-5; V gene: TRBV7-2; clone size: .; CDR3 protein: CASRTGRNQPQHF; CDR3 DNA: TGTGCCAGCAGAACAGGCCGCAATCAGCCCCAGCATTTT
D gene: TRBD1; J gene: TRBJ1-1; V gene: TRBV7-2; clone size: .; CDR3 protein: CASIRLDRVTEAFF; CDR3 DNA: TGTGCCAGCATCCGTTTGGACAGGGTCACTGAAGCTTTCTTT
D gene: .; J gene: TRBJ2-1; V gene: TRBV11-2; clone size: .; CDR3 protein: CASSRGPAPGDNEQFF; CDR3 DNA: TGTGCCAGCAGCCGTGGCCCAGCCCCCGGGGACAATGAGCAGTTCTTC
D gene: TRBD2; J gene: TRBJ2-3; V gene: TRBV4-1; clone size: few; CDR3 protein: CASSQRGLAGNTDTQYF; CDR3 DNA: TGCGCCAGCAGCCAAAGAGGGCTAGCGGGGAACACAGATACGCAGTATTTT
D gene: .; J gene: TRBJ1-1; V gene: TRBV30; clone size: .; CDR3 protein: CAWRGPVTEAFF; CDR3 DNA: TGTGCCTGGAGGGGGCCGGTCACTGAAGCTTTCTTT